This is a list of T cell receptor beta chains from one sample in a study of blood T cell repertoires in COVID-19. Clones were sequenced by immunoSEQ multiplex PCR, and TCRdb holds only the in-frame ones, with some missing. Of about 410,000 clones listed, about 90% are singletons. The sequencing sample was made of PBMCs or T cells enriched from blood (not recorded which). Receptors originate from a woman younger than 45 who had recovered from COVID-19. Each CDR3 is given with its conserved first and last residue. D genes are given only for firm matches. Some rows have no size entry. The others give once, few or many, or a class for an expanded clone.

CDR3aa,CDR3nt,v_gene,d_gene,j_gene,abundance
CATSREWQEWTGTSPLHF,TGTGCCACCAGCAGGGAGTGGCAGGAGTGGACAGGGACTTCACCCCTCCACTTT,TRBV15,TRBD1,TRBJ1-6,-
CASSYSGQTYGYTF,TGTGCCAGCAGTTACTCGGGACAGACCTATGGCTACACCTTC,TRBV6-2/TRBV6-3,TRBD1,TRBJ1-2,-
CASSQEPTGVGEKLFF,TGCGCCAGCAGCCAAGAACCAACAGGGGTAGGTGAAAAACTGTTTTTT,TRBV4-1,TRBD1,TRBJ1-4,-
CAWRGQGIYTEAFF,TGTGCCTGGAGGGGACAGGGGATTTACACTGAAGCTTTCTTT,TRBV30,TRBD1,TRBJ1-1,-
CASSPGGPSNQPQHF,TGTGCCAGCAGTCCAGGGGGCCCCAGCAATCAGCCCCAGCATTTT,TRBV28,TRBD1,TRBJ1-5,-
CASSATGREKLFF,TGTGCCAGCAGCGCGACAGGTCGGGAAAAACTGTTTTTT,TRBV7-9,-,TRBJ1-4,-
CASSHRTGGYEQYF,TGTGCCAGCAGCCACCGGACAGGGGGCTACGAGCAGTACTTC,TRBV7-9,TRBD1,TRBJ2-7,-
CASSSDQLAGGLSNEQFF,TGTGCCAGCAGCTCGGACCAACTAGCGGGGGGGCTAAGCAATGAGCAGTTCTTC,TRBV7-9,TRBD2,TRBJ2-1,-
CASSQDGTGYQETQYF,TGCGCCAGCAGCCAAGACGGGACAGGGTACCAAGAGACCCAGTACTTC,TRBV4-1,TRBD1,TRBJ2-5,-
CASSSRLTSSHEQFF,TGTGCCAGCAGCTCACGCCTGACTAGTAGCCATGAGCAGTTCTTC,TRBV5-4,-,TRBJ2-1,many
CASSPNPYGQSHTF,TGTGCCAGCAGCCCGAACCCCTATGGACAGTCCCACACCTTC,TRBV3-1/TRBV3-2,-,TRBJ1-2,-
CSASRGANEKLFF,TGCAGTGCTAGTCGAGGAGCTAATGAAAAACTGTTTTTT,TRBV20-1,-,TRBJ1-4,-
CAISESQGGEIFNQPQHF,TGTGCCATCAGTGAGTCGCAGGGAGGGGAGATTTTTAATCAGCCCCAGCATTTT,TRBV10-3,-,TRBJ1-5,-
CASSEAGGWVNQPQHF,TGTGCCAGCAGTGAAGCGGGGGGGTGGGTGAATCAGCCCCAGCATTTT,TRBV6-1,-,TRBJ1-5,-
CASSLVPPGTSDYEQYF,TGCGCCAGCAGCTTGGTCCCCCCCGGGACTAGCGACTACGAGCAGTACTTC,TRBV5-1,TRBD2,TRBJ2-7,-
CSASANSYEQYF,TGCAGTGCTAGTGCTAACTCCTACGAGCAGTACTTC,TRBV20-1,-,TRBJ2-7,-
CASSSDRGPYGYTF,TGTGCCAGCAGCTCCGACAGAGGTCCCTATGGCTACACCTTC,TRBV7-2,-,TRBJ1-2,-
CASRKPGQGETEQYF,TGTGCCAGCAGAAAACCCGGACAGGGTGAAACCGAGCAGTACTTC,TRBV6-5,TRBD1,TRBJ2-7,-
CASSELTGTGGYGYTF,TGTGCCAGCAGTGAATTGACCGGGACAGGGGGGTATGGCTACACCTTC,TRBV2,TRBD1,TRBJ1-2,-
CASSFGSGRGSLDNEQFF,TGTGCCAGCAGCTTTGGTAGCGGGAGGGGTAGTTTGGACAATGAGCAGTTCTTC,TRBV11-3,TRBD2,TRBJ2-1,once
CATSDPTGGQETQYF,TGTGCCACCAGTGACCCGACAGGGGGCCAAGAGACCCAGTACTTC,TRBV24-1,TRBD1,TRBJ2-5,-
CASSQDIRGGYPSEAFF,TGTGCCAGCAGCCAAGATATCCGGGGTGGGTACCCGTCTGAAGCTTTCTTT,TRBV4-2,-,TRBJ1-1,-
CASSSDRPRKTF,TGTGCCAGCAGTTCGGACAGGCCCCGGAAAACCTTC,TRBV12-3/TRBV12-4,TRBD1,TRBJ1-2,-
CASSQDIETGTYEQYF,TGTGCCAGCAGCCAAGATATCGAGACAGGAACCTACGAGCAGTACTTC,TRBV3-1/TRBV3-2,-,TRBJ2-7,-
CASSPQKMFPLHF,TGTGCCAGCAGCCCCCAGAAAATGTTTCCCCTCCACTTT,TRBV21-1,-,TRBJ1-6,-
CASSVDRNYGYTF,TGTGCCAGCAGCGTAGACAGGAACTATGGCTACACCTTC,TRBV9,-,TRBJ1-2,-
CASRGPGHNTEAFF,TGTGCCAGCAGGGGACCGGGACACAACACTGAAGCTTTCTTT,TRBV6-5,-,TRBJ1-1,-
CSVAGSTDTQYF,TGCAGCGTAGCTGGTAGCACAGATACGCAGTATTTT,TRBV29-1,-,TRBJ2-3,few
CASSVAPRSLAGPNEQFF,TGTGCCAGCAGCGTAGCCCCCAGGTCCCTAGCGGGCCCCAATGAGCAGTTCTTC,TRBV9,TRBD2,TRBJ2-1,few
CATSGMEGARGYTF,TGTGCCACCAGTGGAATGGAGGGGGCGCGGGGCTACACCTTC,TRBV24-1,TRBD1,TRBJ1-2,-
CASGPTGGATTDTQYF,TGTGCCAGCGGGCCGACAGGGGGCGCGACCACAGATACGCAGTATTTT,TRBV7-2,TRBD1,TRBJ2-3,-
CASRLQTGRAAFF,TGTGCCAGCAGGCTACAGACAGGTCGGGCAGCTTTCTTT,TRBV28,-,TRBJ1-1,-
CASSFPTSGSTPTYNEQFF,TGTGCCAGCAGCTTTCCCACTAGCGGGAGCACTCCCACCTACAATGAGCAGTTCTTC,TRBV7-9,TRBD2,TRBJ2-1,-
CAWSVWRGGEKLFF,TGTGCCTGGAGTGTGTGGCGTGGAGGAGAAAAACTGTTTTTT,TRBV30,-,TRBJ1-4,few
CAWSVRSSAIATNEKLFF,TGTGCCTGGAGTGTACGTTCCAGCGCAATTGCAACTAATGAAAAACTGTTTTTT,TRBV30,-,TRBJ1-4,-
CASTVIGTDGYTF,TGTGCCAGCACCGTAATCGGGACAGATGGCTACACCTTC,TRBV12-3/TRBV12-4,TRBD1,TRBJ1-2,-
CASSRAGGGSGNTIYF,TGTGCCAGCAGCCGGGCAGGGGGAGGCTCTGGAAACACCATATATTTT,TRBV5-4,TRBD1,TRBJ1-3,-
CASRTAGGSGNTIYF,TGCGCCAGCAGGACCGCCGGGGGTTCTGGAAACACCATATATTTT,TRBV5-1,-,TRBJ1-3,-
CASSPVGYEQYF,TGTGCCAGCAGCCCCGTCGGGTACGAGCAGTACTTC,TRBV11-2,-,TRBJ2-7,once
CASSWMSGSPYEQYF,TGTGCCAGCAGCTGGATGAGCGGGAGTCCCTACGAGCAGTACTTC,TRBV7-8,TRBD2,TRBJ2-7,-
CASSQNRGNTEAFF,TGTGCCAGCTCCCAGAACAGGGGGAACACTGAAGCTTTCTTT,TRBV27,TRBD1,TRBJ1-1,-
CASSMGHLTFRNTEAFF,TGTGCCAGCAGTATGGGACATTTGACTTTTAGGAACACTGAAGCTTTCTTT,TRBV7-2,-,TRBJ1-1,-
CASTPRHGSFKGEQYF,TGTGCCAGTACCCCCCGGCACGGGAGTTTTAAGGGCGAGCAGTACTTC,TRBV19,-,TRBJ2-7,-
CASSYSQGSNTEAFF,TGTGCCAGCAGTTACTCGCAGGGGTCGAACACTGAAGCTTTCTTT,TRBV6-5,-,TRBJ1-1,-
CASSFPSGGASSYNEQFF,TGTGCCAGCAGCTTCCCTAGCGGGGGCGCGAGCTCCTACAATGAGCAGTTCTTC,TRBV7-2,TRBD2,TRBJ2-1,-
CASSVGAVTSGNTIYF,TGTGCCAGCAGCGTAGGGGCCGTGACCTCTGGAAACACCATATATTTT,TRBV9,-,TRBJ1-3,-
CASSLGLESSPLHF,TGTGCCAGCAGCCTTGGACTAGAGAGTTCACCCCTCCACTTT,TRBV2,-,TRBJ1-6,-
CASSIGTSPGELFF,TGTGCCAGTAGTATTGGGACTAGTCCCGGGGAGCTGTTTTTT,TRBV19,TRBD2,TRBJ2-2,-
CASSPGLAGGRVNEQFF,TGCGCCAGCAGCCCTGGACTAGCGGGGGGACGGGTAAATGAGCAGTTCTTC,TRBV5-1,TRBD2,TRBJ2-1,-
CASSQDSGRTGASTGELFF,TGCGCCAGCAGCCAAGATTCAGGGCGGACAGGGGCGAGCACCGGGGAGCTGTTTTTT,TRBV4-3,TRBD1,TRBJ2-2,-
CASSSGPGGSTYEQYF,TGTGCCAGCAGTTCGGGACCCGGGGGTTCCACCTACGAGCAGTACTTC,TRBV27,-,TRBJ2-7,-
CASSLTDLNTEAFF,TGTGCCAGCAGCTTGACAGATCTTAACACTGAAGCTTTCTTT,TRBV5-4,-,TRBJ1-1,few
CASRRTGGYTF,TGTGCCAGCAGAAGGACAGGTGGCTACACCTTC,TRBV6-5,TRBD1,TRBJ1-2,-